The subject of this entry is one TCR beta chain. The clone's antigen remains unknown. Base-call qualities are not available, and no considerably larger clone is one nucleotide away. This entry comes from a study of molecular identifiers for immune sequencing clone quantification (dated 2018 in TCRdb). With respect to the entire study: For a replicate experiment, RNA from roughly 20,000 or 100,000 naive CD8 T cells was divided into five aliquots, and four of the five aliquots were sequenced. CD8 T cells were used in a methods study to benchmark molecular-identifier clustering-based TCR repertoire sequencing (MIDCIRS) and TCR RNA copy counting. Study-wide findings and limitations: Naive libraries contained spiked-in Jurkat TCR RNA (approximately nine copies' worth), which is not part of the donor repertoire. When barcode sub-clustering was not used, chimeric consensus sequences inflated TCR diversity, with chimeras reaching as high as 47%. Modeling gave about 3 recovered TCR RNA copies per cell versus 7.5 to 10 by digital PCR, implying approximately 32% capture efficiency. Spiked-in Jurkat TCR RNA equal to a single cell's worth was reported to be detectable even within 1,200,000 naive CD8 T cells. Highly expanded clone sizes could be underestimated because identical TCR molecules may share a barcode. Clones above 20 RNA copies held over 98% of molecules in CMV-specific effector cells but under 1% in naive cells.

A distance of 7 bases separates the germline ends of V and J, which lose 3 bases and 0 bases respectively. CDR1 MNHEY and CDR2 SMNVEV were looked up in the germline V gene (reference sequence). Counted from cysteine to phenylalanine, this CDR3 has 14 amino acids. Of all the DNA, just the CDR3 is kept, 42 bases in frame from base 1. To prepare the library, PCR was applied. Data came from a NextSeq 500. Bulk TCR libraries were prepared as previously described, using TCR primers listed in Table S5. Total RNA was purified with the Qiagen AllPrep DNA/RNA kit. Before any analysis, reads coming from multiple sequencing runs of the same library were combined into one pool. Per the source publication's procedure: Reads were retained only if their TCR constant sequence matched exactly, and those retained reads were trimmed to 150 nt and grouped according to their 12-nt molecular barcodes. Reads within each barcode group were sub-clustered using a 15% Levenshtein threshold, and quality-weighted consensus sequences were constructed for each RNA molecule. Non-functional sequences were removed, as were lower-count sequences one edit away from another. Barcode sub-clusters with fewer than 20% of the maximum read count were removed, based on fitting two negative binomial distributions. The public sequencing data were trimmed at Q25 with fastp and processed into clonotypes with MiXCR by TCRdb, which kept only in-frame beta chains. Identical CDR3 proteins give one entry, which carries the most common genes and DNA. For this entry, the V and J calls and clone size follow TCRdb and not the study's own pipeline. The sample has more than 550,000 distinct CDR3 sequences on record, around 25% of them singletons. The ten largest clones represent roughly 0.83% of the sample.

Libraries of naive CD8 T cells were built from around 20,000 to 990,000 sorted cells, with 10%, 30% or 50% of the purified RNA used. Naive CD8 T cells were FACS-sorted as CD8+CD4-CCR7+CD45RA+ on a BD FACSAria II into RLT Plus buffer. To test detection sensitivity, Jurkat RNA equivalent to approximately ten TCR copies was spiked into samples of about 19,000-1,000,000 naive CD8 T cells. Enrichment of CD8 T cells was performed with RosetteSep CD8+ T Cell Enrichment Cocktail and Ficoll-Paque, after which ACK red cell lysis was carried out. This sequence uses TRBV27 and TRBJ2-3; the D gene lacks a confident call. The TCR comes from a human donor in good health. Some libraries in this study had Jurkat cell RNA spiked in. Sequenced: naive CD8+ T cells from blood, with Jurkat cell RNA spiked in. Read against the paper, the sample's cell subset or site label means: FACS-sorted CD8+CD4-CCR7+CD45RA+ naive T cells. The bases read TGTGCCAGCAGTTTTATGGGGAGCACAGATACGCAGTATTTT. This sequence encodes CASSFMGSTDTQYF.